The clone carrying this TCR beta chain appeared a few times. As yet, its antigen is unknown. The entry originates in a study of T cells after yellow fever vaccination. The overall study: Fractions containing few cells were prepared with SMART-Seq v4 Ultra Low Input.

Study findings and constraints: Overlap between CD4 and CD8 compartments was detected for a small share of clonotypes. Any FACS-sorted repertoire could hold abundant clonotypes that contaminate it from the bulk population.

It was through 5'RACE template switching that TCR cDNA was made, with a universal primer site and UMIs added. TCRdb passed the 5' RACE reads through MiXCR, listing each CDR3 protein once. The sample records 450,000 to 650,000 distinct CDR3 sequences, just over 20% being singletons. V was clipped by 3 bases and J by 5 bases; unmatched bases: 1. Germline CDR1 is DFQATT and CDR2 is SNEGSKA (reference sequence). This CDR3 region has 12 residues. This specimen consisted of PBMCs, obtained about 21 days after the first yellow fever vaccination. The TCR comes from a man aged 18 to 35 who received the YFV17D yellow fever vaccine. J is TRBJ1-1 and V is TRBV20-1, with 9 bases lining up with TRBD1. CDR3 region: CSASDRGTEAFF. As DNA, the CDR3 is TGCAGTGCTAGTGACAGGGGGACTGAAGCTTTCTTT.